This is a list of T cell receptor beta chains from one sample in a study of T-cell reconstitution after alpha-beta-depleted transplantation in children. TCRdb re-derived calls from the PCR reads in MiXCR, one entry per CDR3 protein. The repertoire has around 370,000 distinct CDR3 sequences, about 16% of them found once; the top ten carry about 41%. Here the sequenced sample was PBMCs, mostly from graft donor cells, taken 360 days after TCRalphabeta/CD19-depleted stem cell transplant. Receptors originate from a male patient between 2 and 9 years old who had a stem cell transplant for acute lymphoblastic leukemia, so the T cells may come from the graft donor. Each CDR3 is given with its conserved first and last residue. The D gene is left open where the match is weak. Some rows have no size entry. The others give once, few or many, or a class for an expanded clone.

CDR3,DNA,V,size,J,D
CASSQKTYTQYF,TGTGCCAGCAGCCAAAAGACTTATACGCAGTATTTT,TRBV3-1,NA,TRBJ2-3,NA
CASSQVLAGPGYF,TGCGCCAGCAGCCAAGTTTTGGCGGGCCCCGGGTACTTC,TRBV4-1,NA,TRBJ2-4,NA
CASSRDRAPSEQYF,TGCGCCAGCAGCCGGGACAGGGCGCCCAGCGAGCAGTACTTC,TRBV4-1,medium-sized,TRBJ2-7,TRBD1
CASSIRTGNTGELFF,TGCGCCAGCAGCATACGGACAGGGAACACCGGGGAGCTGTTTTTT,TRBV5-1,NA,TRBJ2-2,TRBD1
CASSQGPRDRVDQRGPKETQYF,TGCGCCAGCAGCCAAGGGCCTCGGGACAGGGTTGACCAGCGGGGGCCTAAAGAGACCCAGTACTTC,TRBV4-1,many,TRBJ2-5,NA
CASRNWSGRPTGELFF,TGTGCCAGCAGAAATTGGAGCGGGAGACCCACCGGGGAGCTGTTTTTT,TRBV28,NA,TRBJ2-2,TRBD2
CASSSLAGESDTQYF,TGTGCCAGCAGTAGCCTAGCGGGAGAGTCAGATACGCAGTATTTT,TRBV28,NA,TRBJ2-3,TRBD2
CASSSLSGSPYYEQYF,TGTGCCAGCAGTTCCCTTAGCGGGAGCCCCTACTACGAGCAGTACTTC,TRBV28,many,TRBJ2-7,TRBD2
CASRINRDEKLFF,TGTGCCAGCAGAATAAACAGGGATGAAAAACTGTTTTTT,TRBV12-3/TRBV12-4,NA,TRBJ1-4,NA
CASSYHPRLLHYNEQFF,TGTGCCAGCAGTTATCACCCGAGACTACTCCACTACAATGAGCAGTTCTTC,TRBV6-2/TRBV6-3,NA,TRBJ2-1,NA
CSAGLSGAFSYNEQFF,TGCAGTGCTGGTCTGTCGGGGGCTTTCTCCTACAATGAGCAGTTCTTC,TRBV20-1,many,TRBJ2-1,NA
CASGPMTGATEAFF,TGTGCCAGCGGCCCCATGACAGGGGCCACTGAAGCTTTCTTT,TRBV7-9,NA,TRBJ1-1,TRBD1
CASSQDWRTGELFF,TGCGCCAGCAGCCAAGACTGGAGAACCGGGGAGCTGTTTTTT,TRBV4-3,many,TRBJ2-2,NA
CSVDGVSDYEQYF,TGCAGCGTTGATGGGGTCAGTGACTACGAGCAGTACTTC,TRBV29-1,NA,TRBJ2-7,NA
CASSQFRGGGPETQYF,TGCGCCAGCAGCCAGTTCAGAGGCGGGGGGCCTGAGACCCAGTACTTC,TRBV4-1,NA,TRBJ2-5,TRBD2
CSAKRTVTYYNEQFF,TGCAGTGCTAAGAGGACAGTAACCTACTACAATGAGCAGTTCTTC,TRBV20-1,few,TRBJ2-1,NA
CASSFSGTDTQYF,TGTGCCAGCAGCTTCAGTGGCACAGATACGCAGTATTTT,TRBV7-3,many,TRBJ2-3,NA
CASSQDGRDTDEQFF,TGCGCCAGCAGCCAAGACGGGAGAGACACGGATGAGCAGTTCTTC,TRBV4-3,NA,TRBJ2-1,NA
CASSQVMAGNQPQHF,TGCGCCAGCAGCCAAGTAATGGCCGGGAATCAGCCCCAGCATTTT,TRBV4-3,few,TRBJ1-5,NA
CASSLRELDTEAFF,TGTGCCAGCAGTTTACGGGAGTTGGACACTGAAGCTTTCTTT,TRBV12-3/TRBV12-4,many,TRBJ1-1,NA
CASSLAGTVHNQPQHF,TGTGCCAGCAGCTTAGCTGGGACAGTCCACAATCAGCCCCAGCATTTT,TRBV7-2,few,TRBJ1-5,TRBD1
CASSQGLAGGISINEQFF,TGTGCCAGCAGCCAGGGACTAGCGGGAGGGATATCGATCAATGAGCAGTTCTTC,TRBV4-2,few,TRBJ2-1,TRBD2
CASSRTYTETQYF,TGTGCCAGCAGTCGTACTTACACGGAGACCCAGTACTTC,TRBV7-2,few,TRBJ2-5,NA
CASTSRAGGYGYTF,TGTGCCAGCACCTCAAGGGCGGGTGGCTATGGCTACACCTTC,TRBV28,few,TRBJ1-2,NA
CASTPSDYEQYF,TGTGCCAGCACCCCCTCCGACTACGAGCAGTACTTC,TRBV11-2,many,TRBJ2-7,NA
CASSGGQGYYGYTF,TGTGCCAGCAGTGGGGGACAGGGCTACTATGGCTACACCTTC,TRBV12-3/TRBV12-4,NA,TRBJ1-2,TRBD1
CASSSEGPGTGELFF,TGTGCCAGCAGCTCAGAAGGGCCGGGCACCGGGGAGCTGTTTTTT,TRBV9,few,TRBJ2-2,NA
CASSLVTGAYGYTF,TGTGCCAGCAGCCTTGTAACGGGGGCCTATGGCTACACCTTC,TRBV7-9,many,TRBJ1-2,NA
CASSPFGGYTGELFF,TGTGCCAGCAGTCCCTTTGGGGGGTACACCGGGGAGCTGTTTTTT,TRBV12-3/TRBV12-4,many,TRBJ2-2,NA
CASSFQRGAYNEQFF,TGCGCCAGCAGCTTCCAGCGGGGAGCCTACAATGAGCAGTTCTTC,TRBV5-1,many,TRBJ2-1,TRBD2
CASNSVNNNEQFF,TGTGCCAGCAATTCTGTTAACAACAATGAGCAGTTCTTC,TRBV6-2/TRBV6-3,few,TRBJ2-1,NA
CASSLYSYTGELFF,TGCGCCAGCAGCTTGTACAGCTACACCGGGGAGCTGTTTTTT,TRBV5-1,few,TRBJ2-2,NA
CASSPRINQETQYF,TGCGCCAGCAGCCCCAGGATTAATCAAGAGACCCAGTACTTC,TRBV4-3,few,TRBJ2-5,NA
CASSLPFTDTQYF,TGTGCCAGCAGCCTACCCTTCACAGATACGCAGTATTTT,TRBV28,NA,TRBJ2-3,NA
CASSLLGQPSTDTQYF,TGCGCCAGCAGCTTGTTGGGACAGCCATCCACAGATACGCAGTATTTT,TRBV5-1,few,TRBJ2-3,TRBD1
CASSGPGTSGLDYEQYF,TGTGCCAGCAGTGGCCCCGGGACTAGCGGGTTAGACTACGAGCAGTACTTC,TRBV2,many,TRBJ2-7,TRBD2
CASSHRTGRAGETQYF,TGCGCCAGCAGCCACAGAACCGGACGGGCCGGGGAGACCCAGTACTTC,TRBV4-1,NA,TRBJ2-5,NA
CASSLDPDGTDTQYF,TGTGCCAGCAGCTTGGACCCGGACGGCACAGATACGCAGTATTTT,TRBV5-4,many,TRBJ2-3,NA
CASSYPLAGSYNEQFF,TGTGCCAGCAGTTACCCTCTAGCGGGAAGCTACAATGAGCAGTTCTTC,TRBV6-2/TRBV6-3,NA,TRBJ2-1,TRBD2
CSVESYADSYTEAFF,TGCAGCGTTGAAAGCTACGCGGACAGCTACACTGAAGCTTTCTTT,TRBV29-1,NA,TRBJ1-1,NA
CASSSKGSAGNTIYF,TGTGCCAGCAGCTCCAAGGGTTCAGCTGGAAACACCATATATTTT,TRBV5-6,NA,TRBJ1-3,NA
CASRTGNTEAFF,TGTGCCAGCCGGACGGGGAACACTGAAGCTTTCTTT,TRBV6-6,NA,TRBJ1-1,NA
CAISPDSFNEQFF,TGTGCCATCAGTCCCGACTCATTCAATGAGCAGTTCTTC,TRBV10-3,few,TRBJ2-1,NA
CASSFGPTRGETQYF,TGTGCCAGCAGTTTCGGTCCTACCCGGGGGGAGACCCAGTACTTC,TRBV28,many,TRBJ2-5,NA
CASSLGAGLSGANVLTF,TGCGCCAGCAGCTTGGGAGCAGGCCTCTCTGGGGCCAACGTCCTGACTTTC,TRBV5-1,NA,TRBJ2-6,NA
CATSRDNSYEQYF,TGTGCCACCAGCAGAGACAATTCCTACGAGCAGTACTTC,TRBV15,many,TRBJ2-7,NA
CASSLESSYNEQFF,TGTGCCAGCAGCCTAGAGAGCTCCTACAATGAGCAGTTCTTC,TRBV5-1,many,TRBJ2-1,NA
CASSLPPQGSNVLTF,TGTGCCAGCAGTTTGCCCCCACAGGGGTCCAACGTCCTGACTTTC,TRBV12-3/TRBV12-4,NA,TRBJ2-6,TRBD1
CSVAAGDTQYF,TGCAGCGTGGCAGCCGGGGATACGCAGTATTTT,TRBV29-1,NA,TRBJ2-3,NA
CASSEFPPGQGATGELFF,TGTGCCAGCAGTGAGTTCCCTCCGGGACAGGGGGCCACCGGGGAGCTGTTTTTT,TRBV2,NA,TRBJ2-2,TRBD1
CASSIPGSQETQYF,TGTGCCAGCAGCATTCCGGGATCCCAAGAGACCCAGTACTTC,TRBV21-1,NA,TRBJ2-5,NA
CASSLGTTYNEQFF,TGTGCCAGCAGTTTGGGGACCACCTACAATGAGCAGTTCTTC,TRBV12-3/TRBV12-4,many,TRBJ2-1,NA
CASSLEPGNYNEQFF,TGTGCCAGCAGCTTAGAACCGGGGAACTACAATGAGCAGTTCTTC,TRBV11-3,few,TRBJ2-1,NA
CSARGSPGGPETQYF,TGCAGTGCTAGAGGTAGTCCAGGTGGACCAGAGACCCAGTACTTC,TRBV20-1,few,TRBJ2-5,NA
CASSYSRIQETQYF,TGTGCCAGCAGTTACAGCAGGATCCAAGAGACCCAGTACTTC,TRBV6-5,few,TRBJ2-5,NA